These 2 T cell receptor beta chains were sequenced from one sample in a study of regulatory T cells in long-lasting Graves disease. The time point was: persistent/refractory GD, antithyroid drugs over 5 years with positive TRAb. From RNA extracted from PBMCs, the TCR library was made. Building of the TCR beta libraries involved iRepertoire HTBI primers and Arm-PCR of CDR3 regions. One entry per CDR3 protein, called by TCRdb with MiXCR from the multiplex PCR reads. The sample lists hundreds of thousands of distinct CDR3 sequences, around a fifth occurring once. The sequencing used peripheral blood mononuclear cells (PBMCs), collected when the disease was refractory, from a patient treated with antithyroid drugs. The receptors shown here come from a female donor with Graves disease.

CDR3 region: CASSPGQGGRETQYF. Here the CDR3 DNA reads TGTGCCAGCAGCCCGGGACAGGGGGGGAGGGAGACCCAGTACTTC. The chain joins TRBV7-3 to TRBJ2-5; 11 nucleotides line up with TRBD1. This CDR3 comprises 15 residues. The germline gives CDR1 SGHTA, CDR2 FQGTGA. V lost 5 bases to trimming and J lost 5 bases; unmatched junction nucleotides: 7.

This chain joins TRBV20-1 and TRBJ2-7; no clear D. Germline V CDR1 and CDR2: DFQATT, SNEGSKA (reference sequence). Trimming stripped 0 bases from V and 0 bases from J, with 12 bases between. This CDR3 has 15 residues. The CDR3 protein is CSARDTYSFSYEQYF. Here the CDR3 DNA reads TGCAGTGCTAGAGACACGTACAGCTTCTCCTACGAGCAGTACTTC.